What follows are 28 T cell receptor beta chains derived from one specimen sequenced in a study of post-analysis software for immune sequencing data. cDNA libraries of TCR beta carried unique molecular identifiers. TCRdb reanalysed the PCR reads using MiXCR and keeps one entry per CDR3 protein. The sample holds under 650,000 distinct CDR3 sequences, about 44% seen once. Regarding the study as a whole: Compared with controls, patients had more of 4 to 6 TRBV segments, including TRBV5-6, TRBV5-1 and TRBV20-1.

What these receptors recognize is not known. The sample was blood. The origin of the receptors is a girl aged 5 to 17 with multiple sclerosis.

The table lists this clonotype with a few counts. J is TRBJ1-2 and V is TRBV27; no definite D call. The germline gives CDR1 MNHEY, CDR2 SMNVEV (reference sequence). Trimming cost V 2 bases and J 5 bases, with 9 bases left between them. This CDR3 contains 13 residues. The CDR3 is CASSLRGRYGYTF. The CDR3 DNA reads TGTGCCAGCAGTTTACGGGGTCGTTATGGCTACACCTTC.

The V and J genes are TRBV6-1 and TRBJ2-2, with TRBD2 matching 12 bases. CDR3 length: 15 residues. After removal of 5 bases from V and 4 bases from J, the junction contained 2 bases not matched to a gene. Per the germline V gene, CDR1 is MNHNS and CDR2 is SASEGT. The CDR3 sequence is CASSLGLAGTGELFF. The CDR3 DNA reads TGTGCCAGCAGTTTGGGACTAGCGGGCACCGGGGAGCTGTTTTTT.

The gene calls are TRBV7-9 and TRBJ2-5; no definite D call. This CDR3 has 14 residues. Germline lookup yields CDR1 SEHNR and CDR2 FQNEAQ (reference sequence). V was clipped by 1 base and J by 5 bases, with 11 bases between them. The CDR3 loop is CASSLGPYGETQYF. DNA for the CDR3: TGTGCCAGCAGCTTAGGGCCGTACGGCGAGACCCAGTACTTC.

This chain links TRBV12-3 or TRBV12-4 with TRBJ2-1, with D maybe TRBD2 (5 bases). Trimming took 10 bases from V and 5 from J, leaving 9 bases between them. The CDR3 runs 11 residues. The CDR3 sequence: CAIERDNEQFF. The CDR3 nucleotides are TGTGCCATTGAGAGGGACAATGAGCAGTTCTTC.

This rearrangement joins TRBV29-1 to TRBJ1-2; D might be TRBD1 (5 bases). CDR3 length: 14 residues. Germline V lookup: CDR1 SQVTM, CDR2 ANQGSEA. Trimming removed 4 bases at V and 8 bases at J, with 20 bases between. The CDR3 spells CSVGGGMAIGGYTF. The DNA of the CDR3 is TGCAGCGTTGGGGGGGGAATGGCGATAGGAGGCTACACCTTC.

This clonotype turned up a few times. This chain joins TRBV12-3 or TRBV12-4 and TRBJ2-5; D call uncertain. The last part of the DNA fits TRBJ2-7 better; the J call may be wrong. This CDR3 spans 12 amino acids. CDR3 sequence (DNA): TGTGCCAGCAGTTGGAGTCGGGACGAGCAGTACTTC. Protein sequence: CASSWSRDEQYF.

As to this clonotype: At one end the junction does not follow the germline gene, possibly because of a read error. J is TRBJ2-1 and V is TRBV4-1; D is uncertain. The CDR3 runs to 14 residues. Germline CDR1 reads MGHRA; CDR2 reads YSYEKL. The DNA for the CDR3 is TGCGCCAACAGCCCCTGGGTGGGAACGAATGAGCAGTTCTTC. Translated, it gives CANSPWVGTNEQFF.

The chain couples TRBV5-1 to TRBJ1-2; D unclear. Looked up from germline, CDR1 is SGHRS and CDR2 is YFSETQ. The length of the CDR3 is 14 residues. Trimming shortened V by 1 base and J by 3 bases, and 10 bases separated the two germline ends. The CDR3 loop reads CASSLSLLHYGYTF. Written as DNA, the CDR3 is TGCGCCAGCAGCTTGAGTCTTCTCCACTATGGCTACACCTTC.

Comment on this clonotype: At one boundary the junction diverges from the germline segment, which might be a read error. The chain combines TRBV6-1 with TRBJ2-6; the D is unclear. CDR1 is MNHNS and CDR2 is SASEGT in the germline V gene. This CDR3 contains 11 residues. CDR3 nucleotide sequence: TGCGCCACGCGGGGGGCCAACGTCCTGACTTTC. This encodes CATRGANVLTF.

This chain links TRBV11-2 with TRBJ2-1; D is uncertain. This CDR3 contains 13 residues. The germline V and J ends were trimmed by 2 bases and 8 bases, with 10 bases remaining between them. Germline CDR1 is SGHAT and CDR2 is FQNNGV. The CDR3 nucleotides read TGTGCCAGCAGCTTAATCACGAGGCATGAGCAGTTCTTC. Translated: CASSLITRHEQFF. The full variable domain, with the rest looked up from reference TRBV11-2 and TRBJ2-1, is EAGVAQSPRYKIIEKRQSVAFWCNPISGHATLYWYQQILGQGPKLLIQFQNNGVVDDSQLPKDRFSAERLKGVDSTLKIQPAKLEDSAVYLCASSLITRHEQFFGPGTRLTVL.

The chain joins TRBV6-5 to TRBJ2-1; D unclear. CDR1 is MNHEY and CDR2 is SVGAGI in the germline V gene. This CDR3 is 17 amino acids long. Trimming pared 0 bases from V and 0 bases from J, leaving 12 bases between. CDR3 loop: CASSYSRLGDSYNEQFF. In nucleotides, the CDR3 is TGTGCCAGCAGTTACTCTCGGTTGGGTGACTCCTACAATGAGCAGTTCTTC.

The CDR3 nucleotides are TGTGCCAGCAGTTCCAGACAGGGAGAGGCAGATACGCAGTATTTT. This translates into CASSSRQGEADTQYF. The V and J genes are TRBV12-3 or TRBV12-4 and TRBJ2-3; 7 bases map to TRBD1. CDR3 size: 15 residues. J was trimmed by 4 bases and V by 4 bases; bases with no gene match: 8.

In its sample, this clonotype was seen a few times. The rearrangement joins TRBV3-1 to TRBJ2-7; 11 bases map to TRBD1. The germline V gene has CDR1 LGHDT and CDR2 YNNKEL (reference sequence). The CDR3 loop spans 15 amino acids. V gave up 5 bases and J gave up 2 bases; unmatched junction bases: 5. This chain's CDR3 is CASSAWGQGAYEQYF. Written as DNA, the CDR3 is TGTGCCAGCAGCGCCTGGGGACAGGGGGCCTACGAGCAGTACTTC.

This clonotype was observed a handful of times. The genes are TRBV5-1 and TRBJ2-1; the match to TRBD2 covers 9 bases. V trimming: 4 bases; J trimming: 0 bases; junction bases outside the gene matches: 5. The germline CDR1 and CDR2 sequences are SGHRS and YFSETQ. This CDR3 is 16 amino acids long. The CDR3 DNA sequence: TGCGCCAGCAGCCGGACTAGCGACTTCTCCTACAATGAGCAGTTCTTC. It is translated as CASSRTSDFSYNEQFF. Filled out from reference TRBV5-1 and TRBJ2-1, the complete variable domain reads KAGVTQTPRYLIKTRGQQVTLSCSPISGHRSVSWYQQTPGQGLQFLFEYFSETQRNKGNFPGRFSGRQFSNSRSEMNVSTLELGDSALYLCASSRTSDFSYNEQFFGPGTRLTVL.

This clonotype was observed a handful of times. The genes are TRBV20-1 and TRBJ1-2, with a possible D match to TRBD1 (5 bases). The CDR3 length is 13 residues. Germline assignment: CDR1 DFQATT and CDR2 SNEGSKA (reference sequence). Trimming took 4 bases from V and 4 from J, leaving 13 bases between them. The CDR3 protein is CSAMKGRGYGYTF. The CDR3 region has the DNA TGCAGTGCTATGAAGGGGCGAGGCTATGGCTACACCTTC.

This CDR3 reads CASSPGATEAFF. The CDR3 DNA reads TGTGCCAGCAGCCCCGGGGCAACTGAAGCTTTCTTT. J is TRBJ1-1 and V is TRBV9, with a weak D call TRBD1 (5 bases). Germline lookup yields CDR1 SGDLS and CDR2 YYNGEE. There are 12 residues in the CDR3. Between the trimmed V and J ends, which lost 4 bases and 5 bases, there was a span of 9 bases.

This clonotype has more than one count but fewer than ten. The DNA for the CDR3 is TGTGCCAGCAGCTCCCGGACCAGGGGCAATGAGCAGTTCTTC. It codes for CASSSRTRGNEQFF. V is TRBV7-8 and J is TRBJ2-1; a possible D gene is TRBD1 (6 bases). Germline-derived CDR1 and CDR2 are SGHVS and FQNEAQ. The CDR3 length is 14 residues. Trimming removed 4 bases from V and 6 bases from J, with 13 bases in between.

The chain joins TRBV4-1 to TRBJ1-2; D not resolved. The V gene lost 0 bases and the J gene lost 5 bases, with 10 bases spanning the gap. Germline V lookup: CDR1 MGHRA, CDR2 YSYEKL. This CDR3 region has 14 residues. The CDR3 DNA follows: TGCGCCAGCAGCCAAGATTCCGTGAAGTATGGCTACACCTTC. Its translation: CASSQDSVKYGYTF.

This rearrangement joins TRBV12-3 or TRBV12-4 to TRBJ1-2, with 10 bases fitting TRBD1. J gave up 6 bases and V 6 bases, and 13 bases lay outside the gene matches. This CDR3 spans 16 amino acids. The DNA of the CDR3 is TGTGCCAGCAGGTCGACAGGGGGCGTCTTGGGGGATGGCTACACCTTC. Protein product: CASRSTGGVLGDGYTF.

This clonotype was seen more than once but under ten times. The chain carries TRBV6-6 and TRBJ2-1, with a tentative D call TRBD2 (6 bases). There are 14 residues in the CDR3. With 4 bases removed from V and 2 bases from J, the gap between germline ends came to 9 bases. Germline values: CDR1 MNHNY, CDR2 SVGAGI (reference sequence). CDR3 residues: CASSFWEAYNEQFF. The DNA for the CDR3 is TGTGCCAGCAGTTTCTGGGAGGCCTACAATGAGCAGTTCTTC.

This clonotype showed up just a few times. The rearrangement uses TRBV6-5 and TRBJ2-1; 7 bases agree with TRBD1. This CDR3 comprises 12 residues. The germline V gene has CDR1 MNHEY and CDR2 SVGAGI. Losses at the gene ends were 4 bases for V and 10 bases for J; bases not matched to a gene: 4. The DNA of the CDR3 is TGTGCCAGCAGTTGGCGACAGGGCGAGCAGTTCTTC. Its translation: CASSWRQGEQFF.

This clonotype turned up a few times. The rearrangement joins TRBV3-1 to TRBJ2-5, with unresolved D. Trimming cost V 4 bases and J 5 bases, with 8 bases left between them. Germline V gene lookup returns CDR1 LGHDT and CDR2 YNNKEL (reference sequence). CDR3 length equals 12 residues. The CDR3, as DNA: TGTGCCAGCAGCCTGATTGGGGAGACCCAGTACTTC. Residues: CASSLIGETQYF.

This clonotype was seen a few times. The rearrangement uses TRBV12-3 or TRBV12-4 and TRBJ2-3, with 7 bases matching TRBD2. With V trimmed by 7 bases and J by 2 bases, 6 bases remained unmatched. The CDR3 sequence is 14 residues long. CDR3 nucleotide sequence: TGTGCCAGCATCATAGCGGGTACCACAGATACGCAGTATTTT. It encodes CASIIAGTTDTQYF.

This clonotype was picked up one time. This sequence joins TRBV20-1 and TRBJ2-1; TRBD2 matches at 16 bases. CDR1 is DFQATT, CDR2 SNEGSKA, per germline (reference sequence). V was pared by 0 bases and J by 8 bases, with 7 bases of the junction left unmatched. This CDR3 spans 17 amino acids. The CDR3 coding sequence is TGCAGTGCTAGAGATCAGGACGGGACTAGCGGGAGGGATGAGCAGTTCTTC. Translated, it gives CSARDQDGTSGRDEQFF.

Only one count was recorded for this clonotype. V is TRBV7-8 and J is TRBJ1-4; 7 bases line up with TRBD1. The CDR3 consists of 16 residues. From germline, CDR1 is SGHVS and CDR2 FQNEAQ. V trimming: 0 bases; J trimming: 6 bases; junction bases outside the gene matches: 7. The CDR3 protein is CASSLARGYRDEKLFF. Here the CDR3 DNA reads TGTGCCAGCAGCTTAGCCAGGGGGTACAGGGATGAAAAACTGTTTTTT.

V and J are TRBV5-5 and TRBJ2-1; no reliable D call. CDR1 and CDR2 (germline): SGHKS, YYEKEE (reference sequence). V shed 3 bases and J shed 0 bases, with 16 bases lying between them. This CDR3 comprises 17 residues. The CDR3 is CASSSYWTWGSYNEQFF. The DNA of the CDR3 is TGTGCCAGCAGCTCCTACTGGACGTGGGGCTCCTACAATGAGCAGTTCTTC.

The J gene is TRBJ2-7, the V gene TRBV5-1, with D unresolved. Germline loops: CDR1 SGHRS, CDR2 YFSETQ. The V end lost 5 bases, the J end lost 4 bases, and 10 bases lay between the germline ends. The CDR3 runs 12 residues. The CDR3 DNA reads as TGCGCCAGCAGGGAAGGAAAGTACGAGCAGTACTTC. It specifies CASREGKYEQYF.

In regard to this clonotype: Possible read error: a much larger clone is one base away. V gene TRBV10-2 combines with J gene TRBJ1-5, with D tentatively TRBD1 (5 bases). The CDR3 length is 16 residues. Germline CDR1 reads WSHSY; CDR2 reads SAAADI. Deletions cut 4 bases from V and 0 bases from J, with 13 bases between. CDR3 coding DNA: TGCGCCAGCAGTGGGTCACCAGGGAATAGCAATCAGCCCCAGCATTTT. It yields the protein CASSGSPGNSNQPQHF.